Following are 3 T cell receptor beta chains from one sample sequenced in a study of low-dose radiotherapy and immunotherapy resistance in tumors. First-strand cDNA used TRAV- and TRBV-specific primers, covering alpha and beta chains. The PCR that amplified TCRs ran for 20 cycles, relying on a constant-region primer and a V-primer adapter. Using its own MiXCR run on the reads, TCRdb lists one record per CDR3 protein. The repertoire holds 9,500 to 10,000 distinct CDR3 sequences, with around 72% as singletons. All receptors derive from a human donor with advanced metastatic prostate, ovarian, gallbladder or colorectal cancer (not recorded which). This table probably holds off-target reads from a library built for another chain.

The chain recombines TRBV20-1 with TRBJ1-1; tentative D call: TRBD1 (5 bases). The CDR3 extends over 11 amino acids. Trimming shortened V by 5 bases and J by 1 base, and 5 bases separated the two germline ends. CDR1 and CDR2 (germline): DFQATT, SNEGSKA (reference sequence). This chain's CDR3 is CSADRNTEAFF. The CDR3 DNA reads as TGCAGTGCTGACAGGAACACTGAAGCTTTCTTT.

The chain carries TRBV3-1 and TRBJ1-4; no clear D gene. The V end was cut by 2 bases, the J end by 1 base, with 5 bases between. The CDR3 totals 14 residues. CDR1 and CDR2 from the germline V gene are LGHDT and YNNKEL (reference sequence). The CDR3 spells CASSQQGTNEKLFF. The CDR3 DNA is TGTGCCAGCAGCCAACAAGGAACTAATGAAAAACTGTTTTTT.

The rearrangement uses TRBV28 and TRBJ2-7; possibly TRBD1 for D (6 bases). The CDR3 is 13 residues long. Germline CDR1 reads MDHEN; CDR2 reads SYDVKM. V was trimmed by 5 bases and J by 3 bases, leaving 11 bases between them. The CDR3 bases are TGTGCCAGCAGTGCAACAGGGCTCTACGAGCAGTACTTC. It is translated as CASSATGLYEQYF.